A single sample is the source of the 17 T cell receptor beta chains below, sequenced in a study of T cells after yellow fever vaccination. Each CDR3 protein gets one entry after TCRdb re-called the 5' RACE reads with MiXCR. This table holds a few hundred thousand distinct CDR3 sequences, 6.8% found once. The sample consisted of PBMCs, taken about 41 days after the first yellow fever vaccination. These TCRs come from a man between 18 and 29 years old who received the YFV17D yellow fever vaccine.

This chain links TRBV11-2 with TRBJ2-3; D may be TRBD2 (5 bases). The V end was cut by 1 base, the J end by 3 bases, with 8 bases between. The germline CDR1 and CDR2 sequences are SGHAT and FQNNGV. The CDR3 runs 14 residues. The CDR3: CASSLGPGTDTQYF. CDR3 nucleotides: TGTGCCAGCAGCTTAGGCCCGGGGACAGATACGCAGTATTTT.

This clonotype was picked up a small number of times. The chain has TRBV28 and TRBJ2-6, with 8 bases matching TRBD1. Trimming at V came to 6 bases and at J to 0 bases, leaving 13 bases not matched to a gene. CDR1 is MDHEN and CDR2 is SYDVKM in the germline V gene. The CDR3 contains 19 residues. CDR3 residues: CASRPLDRVGGSGANVLTF. The CDR3 DNA reads as TGTGCCAGCAGGCCGTTGGACAGGGTAGGGGGCTCTGGGGCCAACGTCCTGACTTTC.

V usage is TRBV20-1 and J usage is TRBJ2-1, with 12 bases identical to TRBD2. The V gene end was trimmed by 2 bases and the J gene end by 3 bases; junction bases not matched to a gene: 5. From germline, CDR1 is DFQATT and CDR2 SNEGSKA (reference sequence). The CDR3 extends over 16 amino acids. CDR3 in amino acids: CSARLAGGPVYNEQFF. The CDR3 DNA is TGCAGTGCTAGACTAGCGGGGGGGCCGGTCTACAATGAGCAGTTCTTC.

The chain uses TRBV12-3 or TRBV12-4 and TRBJ2-1; D not resolved. The germline V and J ends were trimmed by 3 bases and 10 bases, with 13 bases remaining between them. The CDR3 runs 13 residues. The CDR3 DNA reads as TGTGCCAGCAGTTTCGTCTCAGGTCACGAGCAGTTCTTC. Amino acids: CASSFVSGHEQFF.

This clonotype has ten or more counts. The chain combines TRBV20-1 with TRBJ1-2; D is undetermined. CDR1 is DFQATT and CDR2 is SNEGSKA in the germline V gene (reference sequence). This CDR3 is 12 amino acids long. V lost 7 bases, J lost 4 bases, and 13 bases lay in between. The CDR3 DNA reads TGCAGTGTAGCTCCCCGGGGCTATGGCTACACCTTC. Its translation is CSVAPRGYGYTF.

This clonotype was seen at least ten times. The CDR3 sequence: CASSFGSSGGNEQFF. The CDR3 coding sequence is TGCGCCAGCAGCTTTGGGTCTAGCGGGGGCAATGAGCAGTTCTTC. V usage is TRBV5-1 and J usage is TRBJ2-1, with TRBD2 identical over 10 bases. V was clipped by 2 bases and J by 6 bases; unmatched bases: 5. Germline CDR1 reads SGHRS; CDR2 reads YFSETQ. The CDR3 has 15 residues.

This rearrangement joins TRBV12-3 or TRBV12-4 to TRBJ2-4; the D gene is possibly TRBD1 (5 bases). The CDR3 sequence is 14 residues long. The ends were cut back, 10 bases at V and 5 bases at J, with 18 bases in the middle. The CDR3 is CAKRSDVTENIQYF. The CDR3 DNA sequence: TGTGCCAAGCGAAGCGACGTGACAGAAAACATTCAGTACTTC.

This clonotype occurred a few times. The rearrangement links TRBV7-2 to TRBJ1-5; D is uncertain. The CDR3 loop spans 13 amino acids. Trimming removed 5 bases from V and 7 bases from J, with 12 bases in between. Germline CDR1 reads SGHTA; CDR2 reads FQGNSA. In DNA, the CDR3 is TGTGCCAGCAGCCTCGGACCGGAACAGCCCCAGCATTTT. Translated, it gives CASSLGPEQPQHF.

This clonotype was observed a handful of times. In DNA form, the CDR3 reads TGCAGTGCTGAACAGGGAACTGGAAACACCATATATTTT. Its protein is CSAEQGTGNTIYF. The rearrangement links TRBV20-1 to TRBJ1-3, with TRBD1 as a possible D gene (6 bases). This CDR3 has 13 amino acids. V gave up 5 bases and J gave up 2 bases, with 10 bases separating them. Per germline, CDR1 DFQATT and CDR2 SNEGSKA (reference sequence).

This clonotype showed up just a few times. The rearrangement uses TRBV7-9 and TRBJ1-2; tentatively, D is TRBD1 (5 bases). V dropped 5 bases and J dropped 0 bases, with 16 bases sitting between them. CDR3 length equals 16 residues. CDR1 SEHNR and CDR2 FQNEAQ come from the germline V gene (reference sequence). In DNA form, the CDR3 reads TGTGCCAGCAGCCCAGGGAAATCAGCTTCTAACTATGGCTACACCTTC. The encoded protein is CASSPGKSASNYGYTF.

This clonotype was seen a handful of times. The chain is built from TRBV7-9 and TRBJ2-5, with 10 bases identical to TRBD1. CDR3 length: 15 amino acids. Trimming cost V 3 bases and J 5 bases; bases outside gene matches: 6. The germline gives CDR1 SEHNR, CDR2 FQNEAQ (reference sequence). CDR3 region: CASSLVTGGVETQYF. CDR3 bases: TGTGCCAGCAGCTTGGTGACAGGGGGCGTTGAGACCCAGTACTTC.

This clonotype was counted between two and nine times. This chain links TRBV5-5 with TRBJ2-2; D not resolved. Trimming took 0 bases from V and 4 from J, leaving 7 bases between them. Germline CDR1 is SGHKS and CDR2 is YYEKEE (reference sequence). There are 14 residues in the CDR3. CDR3 DNA sequence: TGTGCCAGCAGCTTGGAACAGTCCACCGGGGAGCTGTTTTTT. Amino acid sequence: CASSLEQSTGELFF.

The rearrangement uses TRBV20-1 and TRBJ2-3; D uncertain. The CDR3 has 15 amino acids. The V end lost 4 bases, the J end lost 2 bases, and 16 bases lay between the germline ends. From germline, CDR1 is DFQATT and CDR2 SNEGSKA (reference sequence). CDR3 residues: CSATYRDKNTDTQYF. CDR3 in DNA: TGCAGTGCTACCTATCGAGACAAGAACACAGATACGCAGTATTTT.

The rearrangement uses TRBV7-2 and TRBJ1-6, with no clear D. Trimming removed 1 base from V and 3 bases from J, with 7 bases in between. Germline-derived CDR1 and CDR2 are SGHTA and FQGNSA. The CDR3 loop spans 15 amino acids. The CDR3 reads CASSLGSNYNSPLHF. CDR3 DNA sequence: TGTGCCAGCAGCTTAGGGTCCAACTATAATTCACCCCTCCACTTT.

The sample holds a few counts of this clonotype. The chain is built from TRBV20-1 and TRBJ2-3; 8 bases align to TRBD2. From germline, CDR1 is DFQATT and CDR2 SNEGSKA (reference sequence). The CDR3 is made up of 13 amino acids. V shed 6 bases and J 1 base; nucleotides not matched to a gene: 3. Here the CDR3 reads CSAGGAGTDTQYF. The DNA for the CDR3 is TGCAGTGCCGGGGGGGCGGGCACAGATACGCAGTATTTT.

V gene TRBV7-9 combines with J gene TRBJ1-1; possible D gene TRBD1, 5 bases. This CDR3 is built from 14 residues. Looked up from germline, CDR1 is SEHNR and CDR2 is FQNEAQ (reference sequence). Trimming shortened V by 3 bases and J by 4 bases, and 12 bases separated the two germline ends. This CDR3 is CASSLPRDGTEAFF. The CDR3 DNA follows: TGTGCCAGCAGCTTGCCCAGGGATGGCACTGAAGCTTTCTTT.

This clonotype was counted only a few times. The V gene is TRBV6-5, the J gene TRBJ2-7; 10 bases agree with TRBD2. V trimming: 0 bases; J trimming: 3 bases; junction bases outside the gene matches: 2. CDR3 length: 15 residues. Germline V gene lookup returns CDR1 MNHEY and CDR2 SVGAGI. The CDR3 reads CASSYSAGGNYEQYV. In nucleotides, the CDR3 is TGTGCCAGCAGTTACTCAGCGGGGGGGAACTACGAGCAGTACGTC.